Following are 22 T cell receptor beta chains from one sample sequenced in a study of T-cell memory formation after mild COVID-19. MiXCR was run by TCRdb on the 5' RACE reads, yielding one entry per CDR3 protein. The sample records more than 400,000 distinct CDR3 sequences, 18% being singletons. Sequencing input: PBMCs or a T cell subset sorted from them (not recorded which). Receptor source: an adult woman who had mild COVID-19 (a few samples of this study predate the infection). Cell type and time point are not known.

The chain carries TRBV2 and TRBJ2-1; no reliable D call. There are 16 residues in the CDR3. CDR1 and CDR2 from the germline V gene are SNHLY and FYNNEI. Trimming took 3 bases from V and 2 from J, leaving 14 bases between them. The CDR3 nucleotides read TGTGCCAGCAGTGATTTGTCAGTGGATACCTACAATGAGCAGTTCTTC. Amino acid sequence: CASSDLSVDTYNEQFF. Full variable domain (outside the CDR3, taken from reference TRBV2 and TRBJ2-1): EPEVTQTPSHQVTQMGQEVILRCVPISNHLYFYWYRQILGQKVEFLVSFYNNEISEKSEIFDDQFSVERPDGSNFTLKIRSTKLEDSAMYFCASSDLSVDTYNEQFFGPGTRLTVL.

Here the CDR3 DNA reads TGCGCCAGCAGTCACCCAGGGGAAGTATACGAGCAGTACTTC. This sequence encodes CASSHPGEVYEQYF. This chain links TRBV23-1 with TRBJ2-7, with a tentative D call TRBD1 (6 bases). TRBV23-1 is an ORF for which the function is uncertain. This CDR3 comprises 14 residues. V lost 3 bases to trimming and J lost 4 bases, with 13 bases between them.

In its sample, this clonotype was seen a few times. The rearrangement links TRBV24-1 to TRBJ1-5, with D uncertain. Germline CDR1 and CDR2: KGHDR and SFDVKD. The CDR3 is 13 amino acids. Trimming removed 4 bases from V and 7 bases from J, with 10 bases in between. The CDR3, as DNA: TGTGCCACCAGTGACTTTTATGGGCAGCCCCAGCATTTT. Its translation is CATSDFYGQPQHF.

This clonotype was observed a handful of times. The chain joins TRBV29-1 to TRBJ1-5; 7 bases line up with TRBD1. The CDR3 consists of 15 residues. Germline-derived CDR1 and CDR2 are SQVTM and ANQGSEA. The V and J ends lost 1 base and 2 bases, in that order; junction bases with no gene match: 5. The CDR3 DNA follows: TGCAGCGTTGAAGTTGGGACAGCGGGCAATCAGCCCCAGCATTTT. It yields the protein CSVEVGTAGNQPQHF.

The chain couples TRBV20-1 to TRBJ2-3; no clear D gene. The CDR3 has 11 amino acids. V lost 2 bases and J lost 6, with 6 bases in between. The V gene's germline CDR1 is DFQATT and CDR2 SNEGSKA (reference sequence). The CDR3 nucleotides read TGCAGTGCTAGACCCTCGGATACGCAGTATTTT. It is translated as CSARPSDTQYF.

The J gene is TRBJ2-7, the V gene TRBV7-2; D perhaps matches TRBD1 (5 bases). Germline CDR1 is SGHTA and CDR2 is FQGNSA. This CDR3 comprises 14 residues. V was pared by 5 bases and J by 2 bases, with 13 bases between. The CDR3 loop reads CASSPRTYPYEQYF. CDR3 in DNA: TGTGCCAGCAGCCCCCGGACATATCCCTACGAGCAGTACTTC.

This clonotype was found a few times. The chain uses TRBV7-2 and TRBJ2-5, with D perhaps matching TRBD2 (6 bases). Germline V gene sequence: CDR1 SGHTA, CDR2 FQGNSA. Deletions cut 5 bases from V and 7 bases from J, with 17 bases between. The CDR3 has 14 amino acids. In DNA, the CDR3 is TGTGCCAGCAGCCCCAACCCGGGGGTTGGGACCCAGTACTTC. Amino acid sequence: CASSPNPGVGTQYF.

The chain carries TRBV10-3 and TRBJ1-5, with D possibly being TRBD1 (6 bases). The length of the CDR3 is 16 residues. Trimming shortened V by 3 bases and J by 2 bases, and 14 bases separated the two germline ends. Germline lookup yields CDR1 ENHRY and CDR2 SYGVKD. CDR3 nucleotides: TGTGCCATCAGTGAACTGGGGGGCGGGGGCAATCAGCCCCAGCATTTT. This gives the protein CAISELGGGGNQPQHF.

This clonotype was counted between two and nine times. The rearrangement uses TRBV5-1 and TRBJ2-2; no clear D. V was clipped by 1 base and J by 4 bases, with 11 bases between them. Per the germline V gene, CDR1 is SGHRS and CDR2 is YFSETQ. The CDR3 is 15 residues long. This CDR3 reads CASSLTRTPTGELFF. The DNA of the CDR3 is TGCGCCAGCAGCTTGACAAGGACCCCCACCGGGGAGCTGTTTTTT.

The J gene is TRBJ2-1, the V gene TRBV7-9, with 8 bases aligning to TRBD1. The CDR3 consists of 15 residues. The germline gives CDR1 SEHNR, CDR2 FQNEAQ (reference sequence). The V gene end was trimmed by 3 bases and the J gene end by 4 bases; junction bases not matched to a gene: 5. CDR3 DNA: TGTGCCAGCAGCTTCGGGACAGGATATTACAATGAGCAGTTCTTC. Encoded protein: CASSFGTGYYNEQFF.

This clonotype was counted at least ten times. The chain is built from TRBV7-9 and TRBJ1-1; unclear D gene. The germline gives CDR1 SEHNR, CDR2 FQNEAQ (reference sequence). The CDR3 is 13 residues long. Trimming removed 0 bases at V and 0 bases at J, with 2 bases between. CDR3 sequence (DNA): TGTGCCAGCAGCTTAGCCCTGAACACTGAAGCTTTCTTT. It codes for CASSLALNTEAFF.

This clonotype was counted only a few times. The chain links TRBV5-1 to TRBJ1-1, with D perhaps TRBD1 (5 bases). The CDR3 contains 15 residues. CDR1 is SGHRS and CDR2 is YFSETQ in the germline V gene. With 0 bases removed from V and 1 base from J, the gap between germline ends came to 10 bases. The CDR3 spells CASSLGTLSNTEAFF. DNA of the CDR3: TGCGCCAGCAGCTTGGGGACACTATCGAACACTGAAGCTTTCTTT.

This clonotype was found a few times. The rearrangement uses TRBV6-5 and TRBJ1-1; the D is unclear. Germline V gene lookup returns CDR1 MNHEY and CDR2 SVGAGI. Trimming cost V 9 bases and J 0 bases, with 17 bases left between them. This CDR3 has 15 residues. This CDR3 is CASGSPHAMNTEAFF. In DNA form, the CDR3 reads TGTGCCAGTGGGAGTCCACACGCGATGAACACTGAAGCTTTCTTT.

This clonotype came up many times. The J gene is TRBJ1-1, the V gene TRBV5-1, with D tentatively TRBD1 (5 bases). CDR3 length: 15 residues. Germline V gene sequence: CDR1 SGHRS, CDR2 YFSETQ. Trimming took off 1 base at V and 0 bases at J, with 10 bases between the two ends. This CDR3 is CASSLSTVLNTEAFF. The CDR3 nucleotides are TGCGCCAGCAGCTTGTCGACAGTCCTGAACACTGAAGCTTTCTTT.

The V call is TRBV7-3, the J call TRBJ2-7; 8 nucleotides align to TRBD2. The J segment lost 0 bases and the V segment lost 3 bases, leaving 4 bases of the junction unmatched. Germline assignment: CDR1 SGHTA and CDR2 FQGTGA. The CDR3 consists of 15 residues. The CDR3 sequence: CASSFTGGSSYEQYF. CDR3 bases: TGTGCCAGCAGCTTTACGGGAGGGTCCTCCTACGAGCAGTACTTC. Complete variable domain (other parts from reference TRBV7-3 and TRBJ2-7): GAGVSQTPSNKVTEKGKYVELRCDPISGHTALYWYRQSLGQGPEFLIYFQGTGAADDSGLPNDRFFAVRPEGSVSTLKIQRTERGDSAVYLCASSFTGGSSYEQYFGPGTRLTVT.

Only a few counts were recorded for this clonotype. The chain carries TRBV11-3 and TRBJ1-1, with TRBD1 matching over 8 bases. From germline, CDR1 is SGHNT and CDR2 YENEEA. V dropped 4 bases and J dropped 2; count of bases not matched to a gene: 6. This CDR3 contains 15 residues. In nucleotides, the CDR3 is TGTGCCAGCAGCTACCAGACAGGGGCAAACACTGAAGCTTTCTTT. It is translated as CASSYQTGANTEAFF.

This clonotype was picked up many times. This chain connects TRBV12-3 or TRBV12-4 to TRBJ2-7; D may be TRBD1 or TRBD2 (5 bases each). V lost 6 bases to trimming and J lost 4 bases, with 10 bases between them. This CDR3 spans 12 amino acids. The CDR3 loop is CASSHGGYEQYF. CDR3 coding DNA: TGTGCCAGCAGCCATGGGGGATACGAGCAGTACTTC.

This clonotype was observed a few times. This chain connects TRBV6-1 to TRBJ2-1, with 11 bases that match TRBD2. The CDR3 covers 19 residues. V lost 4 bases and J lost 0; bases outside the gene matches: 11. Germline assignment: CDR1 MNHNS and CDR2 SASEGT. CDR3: CASSARWASGGSSYNEQFF. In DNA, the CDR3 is TGTGCCAGCAGTGCCCGTTGGGCTAGCGGGGGGAGCTCCTACAATGAGCAGTTCTTC.

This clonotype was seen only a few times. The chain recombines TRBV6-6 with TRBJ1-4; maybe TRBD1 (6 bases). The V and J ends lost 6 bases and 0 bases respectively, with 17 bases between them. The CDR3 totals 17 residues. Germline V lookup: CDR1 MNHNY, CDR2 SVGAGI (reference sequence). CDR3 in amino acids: CASSTDPAGATNEKLFF. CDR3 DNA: TGTGCCAGCAGCACCGACCCTGCAGGGGCAACTAATGAAAAACTGTTTTTT.

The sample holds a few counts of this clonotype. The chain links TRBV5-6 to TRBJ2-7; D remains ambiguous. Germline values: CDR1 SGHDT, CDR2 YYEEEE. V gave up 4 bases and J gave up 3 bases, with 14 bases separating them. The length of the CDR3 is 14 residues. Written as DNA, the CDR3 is TGTGCCAGCAGCCCCGTCCCTCCCGGCTACGAGCAGTACTTC. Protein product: CASSPVPPGYEQYF.

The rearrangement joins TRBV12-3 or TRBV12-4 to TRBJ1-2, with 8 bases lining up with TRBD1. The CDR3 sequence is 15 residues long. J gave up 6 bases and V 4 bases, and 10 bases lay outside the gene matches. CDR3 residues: CASSSAGTGVNGYTF. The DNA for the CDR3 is TGTGCCAGCAGTTCAGCCGGGACAGGCGTTAATGGCTACACCTTC.

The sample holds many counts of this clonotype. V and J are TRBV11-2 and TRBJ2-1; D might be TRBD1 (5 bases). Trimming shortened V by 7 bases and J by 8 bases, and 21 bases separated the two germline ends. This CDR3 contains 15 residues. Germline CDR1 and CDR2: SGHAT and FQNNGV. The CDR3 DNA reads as TGTGCCAGCATCTCCGCCAGGGAATATGGGGATGAGCAGTTCTTC. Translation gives CASISAREYGDEQFF.